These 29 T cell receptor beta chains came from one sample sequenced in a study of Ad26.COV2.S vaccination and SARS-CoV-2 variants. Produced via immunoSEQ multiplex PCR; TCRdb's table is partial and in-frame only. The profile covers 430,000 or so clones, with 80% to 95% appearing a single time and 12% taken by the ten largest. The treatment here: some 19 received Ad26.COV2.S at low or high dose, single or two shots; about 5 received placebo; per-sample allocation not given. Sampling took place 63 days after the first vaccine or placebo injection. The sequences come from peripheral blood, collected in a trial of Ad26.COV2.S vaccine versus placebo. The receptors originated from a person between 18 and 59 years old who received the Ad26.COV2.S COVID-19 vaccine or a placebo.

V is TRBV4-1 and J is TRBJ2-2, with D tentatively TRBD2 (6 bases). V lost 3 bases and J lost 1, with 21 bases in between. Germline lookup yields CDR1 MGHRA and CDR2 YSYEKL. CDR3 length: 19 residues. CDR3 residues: CASSHGSLTGVMNTGELFF. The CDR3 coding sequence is TGCGCCAGCAGCCATGGCTCGCTAACGGGAGTAATGAACACCGGGGAGCTGTTTTTT.

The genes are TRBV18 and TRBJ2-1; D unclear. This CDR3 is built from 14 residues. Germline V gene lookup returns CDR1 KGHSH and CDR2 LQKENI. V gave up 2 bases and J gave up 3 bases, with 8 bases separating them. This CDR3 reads CASSPLPSYNEQFF. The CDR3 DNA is TGTGCCAGCTCACCATTACCCAGCTACAATGAGCAGTTCTTC.

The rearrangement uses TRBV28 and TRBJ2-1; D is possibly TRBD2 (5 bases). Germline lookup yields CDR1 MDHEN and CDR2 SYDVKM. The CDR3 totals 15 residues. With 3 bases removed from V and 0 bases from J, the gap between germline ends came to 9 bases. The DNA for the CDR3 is TGTGCCAGCAGTTTTAGCGTTAGCTCCTACAATGAGCAGTTCTTC. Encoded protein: CASSFSVSSYNEQFF. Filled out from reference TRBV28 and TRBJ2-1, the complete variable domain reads DVKVTQSSRYLVKRTGEKVFLECVQDMDHENMFWYRQDPGLGLRLIYFSYDVKMKEKGDIPEGYSVSREKKERFSLILESASTNQTSMYLCASSFSVSSYNEQFFGPGTRLTVL.

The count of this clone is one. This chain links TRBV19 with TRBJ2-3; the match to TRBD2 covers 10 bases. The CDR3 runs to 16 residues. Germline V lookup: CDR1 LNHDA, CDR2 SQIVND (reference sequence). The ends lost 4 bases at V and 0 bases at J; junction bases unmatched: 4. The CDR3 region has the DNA TGTGCCAGTAGTAGGGTAGCGGGAGGAAGCACAGATACGCAGTATTTT. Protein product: CASSRVAGGSTDTQYF.

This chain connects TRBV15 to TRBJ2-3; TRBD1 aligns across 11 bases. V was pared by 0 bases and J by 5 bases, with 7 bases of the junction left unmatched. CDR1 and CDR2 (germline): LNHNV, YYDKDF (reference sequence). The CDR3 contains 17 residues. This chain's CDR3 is CATSRDSRTGGKDTQYF. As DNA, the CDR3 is TGTGCCACCAGCAGAGATTCACGGACAGGGGGCAAAGATACGCAGTATTTT.

In DNA, the CDR3 is TGTGCCACCAGCAGAGCAGGGGGCCTTCAGCCCCAGCATTTT. It specifies CATSRAGGLQPQHF. The genes are TRBV15 and TRBJ1-5, with TRBD1 identical over 8 bases. The V gene end was trimmed by 1 base and the J gene end by 6 bases; junction bases not matched to a gene: 2. Germline V gives CDR1 LNHNV, CDR2 YYDKDF (reference sequence). The CDR3 length is 14 residues.

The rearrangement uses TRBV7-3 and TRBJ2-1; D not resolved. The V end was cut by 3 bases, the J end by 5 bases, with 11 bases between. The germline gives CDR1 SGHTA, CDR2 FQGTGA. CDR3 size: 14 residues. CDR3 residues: CASSFLGSNNEQFF. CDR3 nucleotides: TGTGCCAGCAGCTTTCTCGGATCAAACAATGAGCAGTTCTTC.

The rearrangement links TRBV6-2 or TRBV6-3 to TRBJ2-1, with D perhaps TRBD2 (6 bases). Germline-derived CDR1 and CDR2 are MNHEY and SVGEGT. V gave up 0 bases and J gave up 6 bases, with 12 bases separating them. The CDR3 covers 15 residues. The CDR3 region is CASSYSGGVGNEQFF. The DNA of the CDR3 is TGTGCCAGCAGTTACTCTGGAGGGGTTGGCAATGAGCAGTTCTTC.

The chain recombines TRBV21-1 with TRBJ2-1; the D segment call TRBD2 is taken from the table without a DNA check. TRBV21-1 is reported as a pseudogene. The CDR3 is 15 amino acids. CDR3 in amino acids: CASSKAGGLYNEQFF. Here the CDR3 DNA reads TGTGCCAGCAGCAAAGCGGGAGGGTTATACAATGAGCAGTTCTTC.

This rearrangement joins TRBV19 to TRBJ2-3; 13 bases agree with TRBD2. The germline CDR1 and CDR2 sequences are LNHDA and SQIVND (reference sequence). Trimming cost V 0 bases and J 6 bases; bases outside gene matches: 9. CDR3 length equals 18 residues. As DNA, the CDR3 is TGTGCCAGTAGTATAGATGACCAAGGACTAGCGGGAGCGGATACGCAGTATTTT. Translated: CASSIDDQGLAGADTQYF.

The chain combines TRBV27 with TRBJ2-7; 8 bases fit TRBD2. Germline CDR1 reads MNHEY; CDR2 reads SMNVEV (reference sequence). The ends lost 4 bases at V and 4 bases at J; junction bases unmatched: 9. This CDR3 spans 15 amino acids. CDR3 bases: TGTGCCAGCAGTTATGCGGGACTAGTAGAATACGAGCAGTACTTC. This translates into CASSYAGLVEYEQYF.

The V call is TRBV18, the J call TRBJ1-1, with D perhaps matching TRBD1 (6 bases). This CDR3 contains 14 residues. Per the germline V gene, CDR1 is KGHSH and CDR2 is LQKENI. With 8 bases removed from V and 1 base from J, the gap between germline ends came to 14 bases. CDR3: CASGGPAQNTEAFF. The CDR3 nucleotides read TGTGCCAGCGGGGGGCCGGCACAGAACACTGAAGCTTTCTTT.

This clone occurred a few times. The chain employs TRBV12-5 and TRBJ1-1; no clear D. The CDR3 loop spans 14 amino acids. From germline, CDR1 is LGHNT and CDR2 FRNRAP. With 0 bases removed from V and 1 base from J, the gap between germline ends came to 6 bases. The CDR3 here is CASGLVRGNTEAFF. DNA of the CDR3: TGTGCTAGTGGTTTGGTACGAGGGAACACTGAAGCTTTCTTT.

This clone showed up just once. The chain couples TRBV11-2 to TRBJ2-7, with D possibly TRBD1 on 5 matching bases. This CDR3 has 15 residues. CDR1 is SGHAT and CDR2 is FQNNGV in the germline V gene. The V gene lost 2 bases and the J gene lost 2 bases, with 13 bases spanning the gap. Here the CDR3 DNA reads TGTGCCAGCAGCTTAACAAACAGGAGCCCCTACGAGCAGTACTTC. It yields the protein CASSLTNRSPYEQYF.

CDR3: CASSPGPGQEPDTQYF. The CDR3 region has the DNA TGTGCCAGCTCACCCGGGCCGGGACAGGAACCAGATACGCAGTATTTT. The V and J genes are TRBV18 and TRBJ2-3, with 8 bases lining up with TRBD1. Germline V lookup: CDR1 KGHSH, CDR2 LQKENI. With 3 bases clipped from V and 4 bases from J, the junction kept 9 bases outside the gene matches. The CDR3 consists of 16 residues. Full variable domain (missing parts from reference TRBV18 and TRBJ2-3): NAGVMQNPRHLVRRRGQEARLRCSPMKGHSHVYWYRQLPEEGLKFMVYLQKENIIDESGMPKERFSAEFPKEGPSILRIQQVVRGDSAAYFCASSPGPGQEPDTQYFGPGTRLTVL.

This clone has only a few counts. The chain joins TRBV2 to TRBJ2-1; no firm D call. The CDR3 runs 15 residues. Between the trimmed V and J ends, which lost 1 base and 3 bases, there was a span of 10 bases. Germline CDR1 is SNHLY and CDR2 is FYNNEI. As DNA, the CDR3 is TGTGCCAGCAGTGAAGACGGGCGGATCTACAATGAGCAGTTCTTC. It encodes CASSEDGRIYNEQFF.

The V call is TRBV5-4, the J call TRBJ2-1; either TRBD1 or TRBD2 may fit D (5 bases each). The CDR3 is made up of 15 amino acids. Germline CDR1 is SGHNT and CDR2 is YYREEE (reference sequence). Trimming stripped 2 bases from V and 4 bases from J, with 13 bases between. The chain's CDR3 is CASSLGWDRYNEQFF. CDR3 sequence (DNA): TGTGCCAGCAGCTTAGGATGGGACCGATACAATGAGCAGTTCTTC.

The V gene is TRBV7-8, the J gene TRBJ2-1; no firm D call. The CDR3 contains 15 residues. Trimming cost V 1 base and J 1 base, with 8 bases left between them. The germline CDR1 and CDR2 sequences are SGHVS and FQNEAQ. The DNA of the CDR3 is TGTGCCAGCAGCTTAGACGGACCTTCCTACAATGAGCAGTTCTTC. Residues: CASSLDGPSYNEQFF.

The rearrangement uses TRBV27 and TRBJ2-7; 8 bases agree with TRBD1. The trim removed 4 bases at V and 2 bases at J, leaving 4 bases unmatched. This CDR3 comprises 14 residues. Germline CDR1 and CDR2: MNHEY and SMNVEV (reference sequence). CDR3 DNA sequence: TGTGCCAGCAGTTCCCGGGACAGGACCTACGAGCAGTACTTC. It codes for CASSSRDRTYEQYF.

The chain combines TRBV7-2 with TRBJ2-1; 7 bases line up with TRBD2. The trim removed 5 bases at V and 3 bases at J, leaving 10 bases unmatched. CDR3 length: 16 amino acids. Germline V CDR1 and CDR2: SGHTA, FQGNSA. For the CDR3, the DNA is TGTGCCAGCAGCCCATCGGCTAGCGGAAACTACAATGAGCAGTTCTTC. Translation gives CASSPSASGNYNEQFF.

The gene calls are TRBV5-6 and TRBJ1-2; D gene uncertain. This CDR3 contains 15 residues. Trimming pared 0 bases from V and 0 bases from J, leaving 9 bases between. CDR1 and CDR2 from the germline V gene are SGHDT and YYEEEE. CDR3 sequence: CASSLALSTNYGYTF. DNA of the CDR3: TGTGCCAGCAGCTTGGCGTTAAGTACTAACTATGGCTACACCTTC. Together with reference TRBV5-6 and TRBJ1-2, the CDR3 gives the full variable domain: DAGVTQSPTHLIKTRGQQVTLRCSPKSGHDTVSWYQQALGQGPQFIFQYYEEEERQRGNFPDRFSGHQFPNYSSELNVNALLLGDSALYLCASSLALSTNYGYTFGSGTRLTVV.

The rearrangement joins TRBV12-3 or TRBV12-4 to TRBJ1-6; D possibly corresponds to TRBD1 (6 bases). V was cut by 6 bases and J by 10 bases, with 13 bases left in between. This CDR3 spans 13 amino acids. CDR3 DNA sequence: TGTGCCAGCAGCCAGGGGAGAGGCTCACCCCTCCACTTT. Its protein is CASSQGRGSPLHF.

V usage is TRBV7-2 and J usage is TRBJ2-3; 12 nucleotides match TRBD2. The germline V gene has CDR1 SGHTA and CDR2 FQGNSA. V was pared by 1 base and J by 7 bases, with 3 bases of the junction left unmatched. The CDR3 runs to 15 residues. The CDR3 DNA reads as TGTGCCAGCAGCTTAGGACTAGCGGGAGTAAATACGCAGTATTTT. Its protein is CASSLGLAGVNTQYF. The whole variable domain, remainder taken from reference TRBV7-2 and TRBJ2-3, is GAGVSQSPSNKVTEKGKDVELRCDPISGHTALYWYRQSLGQGLEFLIYFQGNSAPDKSGLPSDRFSAERTGGSVSTLTIQRTQQEDSAVYLCASSLGLAGVNTQYFGPGTRLTVL.

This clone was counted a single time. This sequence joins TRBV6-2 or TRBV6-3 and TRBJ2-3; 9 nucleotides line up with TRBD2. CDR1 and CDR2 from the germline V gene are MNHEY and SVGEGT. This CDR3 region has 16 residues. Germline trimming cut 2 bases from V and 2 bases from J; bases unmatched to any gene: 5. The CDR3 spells CASSYGSGSFTDTQYF. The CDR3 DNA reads TGTGCCAGCAGTTACGGTAGCGGGAGCTTCACAGATACGCAGTATTTT.

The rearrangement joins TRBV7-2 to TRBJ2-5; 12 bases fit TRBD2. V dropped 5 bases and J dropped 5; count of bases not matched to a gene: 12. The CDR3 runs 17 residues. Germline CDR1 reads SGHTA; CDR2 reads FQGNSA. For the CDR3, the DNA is TGTGCCAGCAGCGGAGGACTAGCGGGATTAACGCGGGAGACCCAGTACTTC. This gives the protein CASSGGLAGLTRETQYF.

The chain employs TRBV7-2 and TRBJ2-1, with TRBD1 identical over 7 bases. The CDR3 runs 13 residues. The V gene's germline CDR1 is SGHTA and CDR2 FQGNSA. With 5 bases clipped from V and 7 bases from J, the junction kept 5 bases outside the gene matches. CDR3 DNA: TGTGCCAGCAGCCAAGGGACAGTTAATGAGCAGTTCTTC. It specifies CASSQGTVNEQFF.

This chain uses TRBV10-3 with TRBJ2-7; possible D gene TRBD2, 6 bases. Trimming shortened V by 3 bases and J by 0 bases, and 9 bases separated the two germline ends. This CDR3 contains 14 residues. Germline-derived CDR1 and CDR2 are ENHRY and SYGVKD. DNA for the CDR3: TGTGCCATCAGTGATCGGCGGGACTCCTACGAGCAGTACTTC. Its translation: CAISDRRDSYEQYF.

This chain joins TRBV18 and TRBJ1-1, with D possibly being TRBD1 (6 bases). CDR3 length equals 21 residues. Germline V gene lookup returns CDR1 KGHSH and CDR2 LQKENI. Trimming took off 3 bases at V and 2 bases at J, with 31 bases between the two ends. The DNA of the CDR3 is TGTGCCAGCTCACCCTACTTGATTCATTTAGGCGGGGGCTCTAGTAACACTGAAGCTTTCTTT. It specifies CASSPYLIHLGGGSSNTEAFF.

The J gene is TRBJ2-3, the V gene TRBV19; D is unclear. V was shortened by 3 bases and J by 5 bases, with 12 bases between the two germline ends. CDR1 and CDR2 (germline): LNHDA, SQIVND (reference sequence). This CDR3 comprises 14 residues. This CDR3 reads CASSITSKGDTQYF. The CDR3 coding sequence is TGTGCCAGTAGTATCACCTCGAAGGGAGATACGCAGTATTTT.